These 10 T cell receptor beta chains were all obtained from the same sample, sequenced in a study of vaccination effects on CD4 cells after COVID-19. No antigen is known for these receptors. Viral peptide pools were used in the ViraFEST assay to expand antigen-specific CD4+ T cells, and sequencing came afterward. At the end of roughly ten days of culture, CD4+ T cells were isolated. The participants, recipients of two vaccine doses, got either BNT162b2 or mRNA-1273. The method was immunoSEQ multiplex PCR; TCRdb's version includes in-frame clones alone and lacks a portion of them. The sample lists tens of thousands of clones, just under 75% occurring once. Material: CD4+ T cells from PBMCs cultured with HCoV-229E spike peptides, obtained after COVID-19 vaccination. Receptor source: a human donor who received a COVID-19 vaccine.

This sequence joins TRBV7-2 and TRBJ2-5; D unresolved. The V end was cut by 6 bases, the J end by 2 bases, with 13 bases between. From germline, CDR1 is SGHTA and CDR2 FQGNSA. This CDR3 is 14 amino acids long. The CDR3 nucleotides read TGTGCCAGCAGTTCTTGGGGAAATCAAGAGACCCAGTACTTC. Translated: CASSSWGNQETQYF.

The chain carries TRBV5-8 and TRBJ1-5, with no clear D. V was pared by 0 bases and J by 4 bases, with 5 bases between. CDR3 length equals 13 residues. CDR1 is SGHTS, CDR2 YDEGEE, per germline. The CDR3 reads CASSLGLNQPQHF. The CDR3 DNA reads TGTGCCAGCAGCTTGGGGCTTAATCAGCCCCAGCATTTT.

The V and J genes are TRBV28 and TRBJ2-5; D not certain. The CDR3 has 14 amino acids. CDR1 is MDHEN and CDR2 is SYDVKM in the germline V gene. V was clipped by 7 bases and J by 3 bases, with 15 bases between them. The chain's CDR3 is CASKPPGGKETQYF. CDR3 bases: TGTGCCAGCAAACCACCGGGCGGTAAAGAGACCCAGTACTTC.

V is TRBV7-9 and J is TRBJ1-1; D is uncertain. Germline V gene data show CDR1 as SEHNR and CDR2 as FQNEAQ (reference sequence). The CDR3 loop spans 12 amino acids. With 6 bases removed from V and 7 bases from J, the gap between germline ends came to 12 bases. In DNA, the CDR3 is TGTGCCAGCAGTGCGGAAGGAGGTGAAGCTTTCTTT. The encoded protein is CASSAEGGEAFF.

This chain links TRBV7-2 with TRBJ2-1; 8 nucleotides agree with TRBD2. CDR1 is SGHTA and CDR2 is FQGNSA in the germline V gene. The CDR3 length is 14 residues. J gave up 8 bases and V 1 base, and 4 bases lay outside the gene matches. The CDR3 DNA reads as TGTGCCAGCAGCTTAGGACTAGCGTTCGATGAGCAGTTCTTC. Encoded protein: CASSLGLAFDEQFF. Variable domain in full (rest from reference TRBV7-2 and TRBJ2-1): GAGVSQSPSNKVTEKGKDVELRCDPISGHTALYWYRQSLGQGLEFLIYFQGNSAPDKSGLPSDRFSAERTGGSVSTLTIQRTQQEDSAVYLCASSLGLAFDEQFFGPGTRLTVL.

This sequence joins TRBV4-3 and TRBJ1-2; D is undetermined. The V gene's germline CDR1 is LGHNA and CDR2 YSLEER. V gave up 0 bases and J gave up 8 bases, with 13 bases separating them. This CDR3 comprises 14 residues. CDR3 DNA: TGCGCCAGCAGCCAAGATGAGCATATTGGAGGCTACACCTTC. Encoded protein: CASSQDEHIGGYTF.

This chain joins TRBV6-6 and TRBJ1-6, with a possible D match to TRBD1 (6 bases). CDR1 is MNHNY and CDR2 is SVGAGI in the germline V gene (reference sequence). This CDR3 has 15 residues. The V end lost 2 bases, the J end lost 8 bases, and 13 bases lay between the germline ends. CDR3 protein: CASSYGGGNDSPLHF. The CDR3 region has the DNA TGTGCCAGCAGTTACGGCGGGGGCAACGATTCACCCCTCCACTTT.

The chain couples TRBV5-8 to TRBJ2-7; TRBD1 is a possible D gene (6 bases). CDR1 and CDR2 (germline): SGHTS, YDEGEE. The CDR3 consists of 16 residues. V was clipped by 4 bases and J by 5 bases, with 22 bases between them. Written as DNA, the CDR3 is TGTGCCAGCAGCCACCCAGACAGGAGAGGGCCAAACGAGCAGTACGTC. It codes for CASSHPDRRGPNEQYV.

The J gene is TRBJ2-6, the V gene TRBV12-5; D is possibly TRBD1 (6 bases). The CDR3 is 19 residues long. CDR1 is LGHNT and CDR2 is FRNRAP in the germline V gene. Trimming stripped 0 bases from V and 2 bases from J, with 17 bases between. Here the CDR3 reads CASGLVLDGQIPGANVLTF. The DNA for the CDR3 is TGTGCTAGTGGTTTGGTATTGGATGGACAGATACCTGGGGCCAACGTCCTGACTTTC.

The chain joins TRBV5-1 to TRBJ2-5; D not resolved. V was shortened by 0 bases and J by 5 bases, with 8 bases between the two germline ends. The germline V gene encodes CDR1 SGHRS and CDR2 YFSETQ. The CDR3 totals 13 residues. CDR3 DNA sequence: TGCGCCAGCAGCTTGGAACCAAGGGAGACCCAGTACTTC. It translates to CASSLEPRETQYF.